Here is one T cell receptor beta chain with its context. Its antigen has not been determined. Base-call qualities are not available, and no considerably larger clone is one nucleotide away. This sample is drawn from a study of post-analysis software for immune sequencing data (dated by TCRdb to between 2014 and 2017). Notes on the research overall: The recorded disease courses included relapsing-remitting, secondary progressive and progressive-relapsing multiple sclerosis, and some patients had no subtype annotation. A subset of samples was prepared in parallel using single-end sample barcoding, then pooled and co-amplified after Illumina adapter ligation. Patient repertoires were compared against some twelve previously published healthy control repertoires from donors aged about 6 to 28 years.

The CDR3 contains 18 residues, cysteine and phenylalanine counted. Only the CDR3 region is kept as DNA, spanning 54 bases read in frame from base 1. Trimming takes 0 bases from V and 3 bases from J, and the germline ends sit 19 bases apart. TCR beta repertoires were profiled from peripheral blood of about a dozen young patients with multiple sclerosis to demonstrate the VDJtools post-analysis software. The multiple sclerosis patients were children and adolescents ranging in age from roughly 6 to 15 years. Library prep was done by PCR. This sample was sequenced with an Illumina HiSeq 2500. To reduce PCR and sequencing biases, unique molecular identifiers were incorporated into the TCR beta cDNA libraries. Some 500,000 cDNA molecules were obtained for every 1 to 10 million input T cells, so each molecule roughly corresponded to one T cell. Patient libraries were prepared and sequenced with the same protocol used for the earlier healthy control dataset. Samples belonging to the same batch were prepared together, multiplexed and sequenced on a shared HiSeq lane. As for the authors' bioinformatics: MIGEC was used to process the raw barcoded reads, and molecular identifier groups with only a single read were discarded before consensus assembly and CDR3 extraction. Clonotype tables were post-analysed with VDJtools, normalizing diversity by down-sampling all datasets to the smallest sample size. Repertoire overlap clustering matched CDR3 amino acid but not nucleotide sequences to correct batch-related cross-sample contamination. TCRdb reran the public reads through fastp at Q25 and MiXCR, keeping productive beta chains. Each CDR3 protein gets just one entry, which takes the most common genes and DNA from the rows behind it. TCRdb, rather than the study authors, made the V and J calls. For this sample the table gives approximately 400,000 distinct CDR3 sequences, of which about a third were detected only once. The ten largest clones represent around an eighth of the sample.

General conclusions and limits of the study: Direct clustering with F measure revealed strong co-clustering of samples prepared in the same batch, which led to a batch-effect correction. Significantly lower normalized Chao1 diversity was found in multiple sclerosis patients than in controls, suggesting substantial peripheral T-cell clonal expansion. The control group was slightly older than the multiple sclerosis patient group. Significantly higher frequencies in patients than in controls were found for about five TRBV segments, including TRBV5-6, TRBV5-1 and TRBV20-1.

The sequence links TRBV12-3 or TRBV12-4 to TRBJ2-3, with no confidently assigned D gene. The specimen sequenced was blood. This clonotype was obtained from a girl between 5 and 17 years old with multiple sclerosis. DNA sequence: TGTGCCAGCAGTTTAGCCTTCCGTCGGTTAGTAGAAACAGATACGCAGTATTTT. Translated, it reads CASSLAFRRLVETDTQYF.